The source of this TCR beta chain is a study of cytomegalovirus exposure and HLA in healthy donors. The CDR3 sequence is 15 residues long. CDR1 is SGHNT and CDR2 is YENEEA in the germline V gene. V was pared by 5 bases and J by 5 bases, with 16 bases between. Data came from immunoSEQ multiplex PCR; TCRdb stores just in-frame clones and leaves some out. Of 150,000 to 200,000 clones in the sample, about 89% are singletons; the top ten hold over 2.5%. The TCR sequence derives from a woman aged 18-30 years in good health and CMV-seropositive. This rearrangement joins TRBV11-3 to TRBJ2-1; D is perhaps TRBD2 (6 bases). Sequenced: PBMCs. CDR3 nucleotide sequence: TGTGCCAGCAGCAATACCGGGACTCCACACAATGAGCAGTTCTTC. This gives the protein CASSNTGTPHNEQFF.